This T cell receptor beta chain was sequenced during a study of response to subunit inactivated influenza vaccine. Points from the study as a whole: Seasonal influenza vaccination, on each occasion, was suggested by the authors to recruit few new T cells.

TCRdb passed the RT-PCR reads through MiXCR, listing each CDR3 protein once. This table holds a few hundred thousand distinct CDR3 sequences, 14% found once. This clonotype was detected a few times. Its antigen is as yet unknown. Germline V gives CDR1 SEHNR, CDR2 FQNEAQ (reference sequence). The V gene lost 5 bases and the J gene lost 14 bases, with 6 bases spanning the gap. There are 8 residues in the CDR3. This sequence joins TRBV7-9 and TRBJ1-2, with no clear D. The input for sequencing was PBMCs from blood, taken about 12 days after vaccination. The source of this sequence is a man aged 45 to 65 who received an inactivated influenza vaccine. The CDR3 bases are TGTGCCAGCAGCCCCAAAACCTTC. The encoded protein is CASSPKTF. The whole variable domain, remainder taken from reference TRBV7-9 and TRBJ1-2, is DTGVSQNPRHKITKRGQNVTFRCDPISEHNRLYWYRQTLGQGPEFLTYFQNEAQLEKSRLLSDRFSAERPKGSFSTLEIQRTEQGDSAMYLCASSPKTFGSGTRLTVV.